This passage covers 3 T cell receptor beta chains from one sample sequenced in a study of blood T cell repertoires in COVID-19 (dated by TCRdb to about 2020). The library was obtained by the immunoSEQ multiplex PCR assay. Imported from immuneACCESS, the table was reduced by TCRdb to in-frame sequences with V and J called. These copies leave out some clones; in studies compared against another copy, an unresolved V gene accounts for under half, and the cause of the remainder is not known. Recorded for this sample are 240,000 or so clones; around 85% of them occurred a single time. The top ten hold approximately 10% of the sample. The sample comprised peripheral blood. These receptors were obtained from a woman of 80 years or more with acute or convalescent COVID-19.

CDR3 sequence (DNA): TGTGCCTCAAGTCCTGGGGAGAAAAACACTGAAGCTTTCTTT. Its protein is CASSPGEKNTEAFF. This rearrangement joins TRBV10-3 to TRBJ1-1; D call uncertain. From germline, CDR1 is ENHRY and CDR2 SYGVKD. The germline V and J ends were trimmed by 11 bases and 2 bases, with 18 bases remaining between them. The CDR3 contains 14 residues.

This CDR3 is CATSDSPGTGGDLKTQYF. The CDR3 DNA reads as TGTGCCACCAGTGATTCGCCTGGGACAGGGGGCGACTTGAAGACCCAGTACTTC. This chain links TRBV24-1 with TRBJ2-5; TRBD1 agrees at 12 bases. V shed 2 bases, J shed 6 bases, and the junction held 12 bases outside the gene matches. Germline lookup yields CDR1 KGHDR and CDR2 SFDVKD. The CDR3 contains 18 residues.

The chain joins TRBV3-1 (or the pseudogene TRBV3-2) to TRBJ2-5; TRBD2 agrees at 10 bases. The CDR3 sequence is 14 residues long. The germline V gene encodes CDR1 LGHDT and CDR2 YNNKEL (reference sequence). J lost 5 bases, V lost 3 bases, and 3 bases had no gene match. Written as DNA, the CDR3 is TGTGCCAGCAGCCAGACTAGCGGGCGGGAGACCCAGTACTTC. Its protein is CASSQTSGRETQYF.